This TCR beta chain appears in the sequencing data of a study of T cell responses to AZD1222 COVID-19 vaccine. General study findings and limits: In a largely white British group with more females than males, clonal diversity was possibly underestimated. The study reported that nearly half of spike-specific TCRs target unmutated variant regions.

TCRdb's table, derived via immunoSEQ multiplex PCR, lists solely in-frame clones and lacks some. Of about 170,000 clones in the sample, 85% to 90% were seen once. Worth noting for this clone: Its antigen is not identified.

CDR1 and CDR2 from the germline V gene are MDHEN and SYDVKM. The CDR3 has 11 amino acids. V was shortened by 5 bases and J by 3 bases, with 2 bases between the two germline ends. The receptor comes from an adult in good health. V is TRBV28 and J is TRBJ1-5; D is uncertain. The specimen comprised peripheral blood, sampled on day 0 of AZD1222 vaccination. CDR3 residues: CASSTNQPQHF. The CDR3 nucleotides read TGTGCCAGCAGTACCAATCAGCCCCAGCATTTT.